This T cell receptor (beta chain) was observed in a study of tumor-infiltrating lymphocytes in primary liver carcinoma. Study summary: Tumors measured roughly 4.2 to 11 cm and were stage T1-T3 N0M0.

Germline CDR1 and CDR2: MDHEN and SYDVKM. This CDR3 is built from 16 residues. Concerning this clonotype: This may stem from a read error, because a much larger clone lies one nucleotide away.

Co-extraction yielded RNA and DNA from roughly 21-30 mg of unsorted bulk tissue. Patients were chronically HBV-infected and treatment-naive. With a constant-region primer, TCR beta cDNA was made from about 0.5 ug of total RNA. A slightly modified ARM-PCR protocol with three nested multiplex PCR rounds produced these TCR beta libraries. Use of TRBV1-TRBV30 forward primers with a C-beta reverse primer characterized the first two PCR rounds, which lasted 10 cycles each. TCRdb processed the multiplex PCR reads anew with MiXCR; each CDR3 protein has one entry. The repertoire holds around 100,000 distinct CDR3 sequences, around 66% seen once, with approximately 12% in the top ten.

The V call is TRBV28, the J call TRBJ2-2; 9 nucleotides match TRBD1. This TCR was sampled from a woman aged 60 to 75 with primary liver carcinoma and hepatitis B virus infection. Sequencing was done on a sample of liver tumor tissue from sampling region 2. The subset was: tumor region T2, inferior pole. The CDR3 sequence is CASGGDRAGVTGKLFF. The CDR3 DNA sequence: TGTGCCAGCGGGGGGGACAGGGCTGGGGTGACCGGGAAGCTGTTTTTT.